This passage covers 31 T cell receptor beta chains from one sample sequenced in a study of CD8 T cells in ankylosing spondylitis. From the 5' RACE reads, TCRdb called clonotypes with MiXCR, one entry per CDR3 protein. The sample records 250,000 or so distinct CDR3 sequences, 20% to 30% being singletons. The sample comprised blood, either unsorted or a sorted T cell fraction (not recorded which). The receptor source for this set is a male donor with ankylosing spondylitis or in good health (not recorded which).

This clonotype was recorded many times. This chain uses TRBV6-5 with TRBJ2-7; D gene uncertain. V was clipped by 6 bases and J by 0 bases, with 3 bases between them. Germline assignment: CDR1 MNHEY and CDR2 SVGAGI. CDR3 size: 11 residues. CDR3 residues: CASRSSYEQYF. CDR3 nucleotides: TGTGCCAGCAGAAGCTCCTACGAGCAGTACTTC.

CDR3 bases: TGTGCCAGCAGCCTTTACGTCTCTAGCGGGCCACGAGATACGCAGTATTTT. It codes for CASSLYVSSGPRDTQYF. The V call is TRBV6-1, the J call TRBJ2-3; the match to TRBD2 covers 8 bases. Trimming cost V 6 bases and J 5 bases; bases outside gene matches: 16. The CDR3 extends over 17 amino acids. CDR1 MNHNS and CDR2 SASEGT come from the germline V gene.

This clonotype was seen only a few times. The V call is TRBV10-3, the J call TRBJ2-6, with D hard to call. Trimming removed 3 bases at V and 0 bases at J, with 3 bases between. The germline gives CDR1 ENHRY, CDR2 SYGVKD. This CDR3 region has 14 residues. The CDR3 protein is CAISESSGANVLTF. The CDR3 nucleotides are TGTGCCATCAGTGAAAGCTCTGGGGCCAACGTCCTGACTTTC.

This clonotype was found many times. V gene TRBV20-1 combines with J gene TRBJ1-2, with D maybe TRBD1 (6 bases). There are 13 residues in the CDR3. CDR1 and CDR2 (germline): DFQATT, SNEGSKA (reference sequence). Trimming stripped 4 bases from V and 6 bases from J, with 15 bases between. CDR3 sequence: CSATGSRGDGYTF. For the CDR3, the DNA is TGCAGTGCTACAGGATCGAGGGGGGATGGCTACACCTTC.

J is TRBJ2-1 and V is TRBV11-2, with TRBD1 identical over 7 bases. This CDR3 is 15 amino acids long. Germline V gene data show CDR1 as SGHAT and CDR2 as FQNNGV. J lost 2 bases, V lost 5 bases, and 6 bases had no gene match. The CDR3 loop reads CASSLDGTAYNEQFF. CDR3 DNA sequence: TGTGCCAGCAGCCTCGACGGGACAGCCTACAATGAGCAGTTCTTC.

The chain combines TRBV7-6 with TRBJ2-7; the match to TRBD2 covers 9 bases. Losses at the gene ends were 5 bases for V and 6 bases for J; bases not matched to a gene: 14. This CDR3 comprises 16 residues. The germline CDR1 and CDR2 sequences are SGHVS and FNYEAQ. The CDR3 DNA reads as TGTGCCAGCAGCCAGTTGACAGGTCGGCGGGGGGGCGAGCAGTACTTC. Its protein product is CASSQLTGRRGGEQYF.

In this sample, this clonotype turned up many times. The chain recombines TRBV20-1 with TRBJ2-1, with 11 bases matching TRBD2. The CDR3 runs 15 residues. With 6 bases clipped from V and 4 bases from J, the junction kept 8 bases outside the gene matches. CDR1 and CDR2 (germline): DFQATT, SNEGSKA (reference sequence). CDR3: CSAPSGLAAYNEQFF. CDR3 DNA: TGCAGTGCACCGTCGGGACTAGCGGCTTACAATGAGCAGTTCTTC.

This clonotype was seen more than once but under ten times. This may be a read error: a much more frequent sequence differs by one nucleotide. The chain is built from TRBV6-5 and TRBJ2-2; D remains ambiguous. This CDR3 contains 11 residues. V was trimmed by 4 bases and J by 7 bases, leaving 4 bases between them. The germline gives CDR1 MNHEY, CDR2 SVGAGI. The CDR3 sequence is CASSSRGELFF. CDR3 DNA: TGTGCCAGCAGTTCCCGCGGGGAGCTGTTTTTT.

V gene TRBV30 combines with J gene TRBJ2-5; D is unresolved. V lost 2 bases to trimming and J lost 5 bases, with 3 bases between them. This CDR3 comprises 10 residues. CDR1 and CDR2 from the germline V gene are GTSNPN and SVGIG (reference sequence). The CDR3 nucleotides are TGTGCCTGGAGTTCTGAGACCCAGTACTTC. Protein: CAWSSETQYF.

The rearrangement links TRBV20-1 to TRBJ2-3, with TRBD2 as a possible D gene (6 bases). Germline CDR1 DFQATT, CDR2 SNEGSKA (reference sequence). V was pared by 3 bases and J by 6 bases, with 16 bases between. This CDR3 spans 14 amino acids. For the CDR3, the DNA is TGCAGTGCTAGCGCCAGTGCTGGGGGGGATACGCAGTATTTT. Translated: CSASASAGGDTQYF.

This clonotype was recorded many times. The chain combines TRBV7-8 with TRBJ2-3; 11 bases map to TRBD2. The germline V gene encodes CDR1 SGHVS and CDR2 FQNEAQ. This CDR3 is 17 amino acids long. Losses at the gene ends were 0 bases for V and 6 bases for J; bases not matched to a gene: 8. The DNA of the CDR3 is TGTGCCAGCAGCTTAGCCGCTAGCGGGGGGCCAGGTGATACGCAGTATTTT. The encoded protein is CASSLAASGGPGDTQYF.

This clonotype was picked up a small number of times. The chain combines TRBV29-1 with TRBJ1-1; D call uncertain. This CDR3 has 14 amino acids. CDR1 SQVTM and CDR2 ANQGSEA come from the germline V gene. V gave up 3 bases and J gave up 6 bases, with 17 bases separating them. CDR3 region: CSVDSAPLIAEAFF. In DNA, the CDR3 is TGCAGCGTTGATTCGGCACCCCTGATCGCTGAAGCTTTCTTT.

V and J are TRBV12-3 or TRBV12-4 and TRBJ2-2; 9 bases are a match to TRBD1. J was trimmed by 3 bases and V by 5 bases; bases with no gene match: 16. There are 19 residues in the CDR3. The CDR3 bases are TGTGCCAGCAGTCCCCACCCGGGACAGGGTTGGGCGGACACCGGGGAGCTGTTTTTT. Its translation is CASSPHPGQGWADTGELFF.

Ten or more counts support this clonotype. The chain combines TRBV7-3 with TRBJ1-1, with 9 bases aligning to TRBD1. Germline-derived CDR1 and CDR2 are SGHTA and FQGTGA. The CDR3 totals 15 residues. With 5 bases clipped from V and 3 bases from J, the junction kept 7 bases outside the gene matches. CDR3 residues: CASSPTGGTDTEAFF. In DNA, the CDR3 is TGTGCCAGCAGCCCGACAGGGGGAACGGACACTGAAGCTTTCTTT. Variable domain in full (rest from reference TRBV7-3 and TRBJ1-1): GAGVSQTPSNKVTEKGKYVELRCDPISGHTALYWYRQSLGQGPEFLIYFQGTGAADDSGLPNDRFFAVRPEGSVSTLKIQRTERGDSAVYLCASSPTGGTDTEAFFGQGTRLTVV.

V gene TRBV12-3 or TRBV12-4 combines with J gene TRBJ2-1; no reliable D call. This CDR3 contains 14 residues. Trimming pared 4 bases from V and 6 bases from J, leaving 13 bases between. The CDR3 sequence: CASSSRVAANEQFF. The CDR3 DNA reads TGTGCCAGCAGTTCCCGGGTGGCAGCCAATGAGCAGTTCTTC.

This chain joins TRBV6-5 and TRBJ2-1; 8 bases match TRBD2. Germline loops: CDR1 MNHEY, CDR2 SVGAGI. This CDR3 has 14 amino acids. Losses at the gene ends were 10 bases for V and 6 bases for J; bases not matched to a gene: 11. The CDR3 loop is CATQGGGLFNEQFF. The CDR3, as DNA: TGTGCCACCCAAGGCGGGGGGCTCTTCAATGAGCAGTTCTTC.

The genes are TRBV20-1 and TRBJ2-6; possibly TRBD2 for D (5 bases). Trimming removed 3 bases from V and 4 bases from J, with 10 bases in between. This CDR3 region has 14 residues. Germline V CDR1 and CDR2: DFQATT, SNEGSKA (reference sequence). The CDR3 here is CSASFGIGANVLTF. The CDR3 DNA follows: TGCAGTGCTAGTTTCGGGATAGGGGCCAACGTCCTGACTTTC.

CDR3 region: CASSLYFRDSRGETQYF. CDR3 bases: TGTGCCAGCAGCTTGTACTTTCGGGACTCGCGCGGAGAGACCCAGTACTTC. The gene calls are TRBV7-9 and TRBJ2-5; TRBD2 is a possible D gene (6 bases). V lost 3 bases and J lost 4, with 21 bases in between. This CDR3 region has 17 residues. Germline values: CDR1 SEHNR, CDR2 FQNEAQ (reference sequence).

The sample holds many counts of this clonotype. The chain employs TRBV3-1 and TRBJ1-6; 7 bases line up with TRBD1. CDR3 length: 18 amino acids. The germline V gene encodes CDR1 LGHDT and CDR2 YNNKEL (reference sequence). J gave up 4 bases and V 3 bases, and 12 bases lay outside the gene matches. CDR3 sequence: CASSQPRATGEYNSPLHF. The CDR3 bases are TGTGCCAGCAGCCAGCCCAGGGCTACAGGGGAGTATAATTCACCCCTCCACTTT.

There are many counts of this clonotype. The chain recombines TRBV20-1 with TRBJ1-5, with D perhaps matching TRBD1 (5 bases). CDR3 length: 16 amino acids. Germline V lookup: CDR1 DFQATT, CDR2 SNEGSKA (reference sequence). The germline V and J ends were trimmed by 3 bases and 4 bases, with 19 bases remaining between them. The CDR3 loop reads CSARANRGGGNQPQHF. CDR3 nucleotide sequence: TGCAGTGCTAGGGCAAATAGAGGCGGGGGGAATCAGCCCCAGCATTTT.

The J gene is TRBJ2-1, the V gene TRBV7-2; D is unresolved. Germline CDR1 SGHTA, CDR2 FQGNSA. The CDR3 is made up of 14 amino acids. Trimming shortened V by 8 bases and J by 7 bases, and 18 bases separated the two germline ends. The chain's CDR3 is CASSPSPFRNEQFF. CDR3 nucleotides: TGTGCCAGCTCACCGTCCCCCTTTAGAAATGAGCAGTTCTTC. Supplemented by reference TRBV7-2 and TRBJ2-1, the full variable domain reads GAGVSQSPSNKVTEKGKDVELRCDPISGHTALYWYRQSLGQGLEFLIYFQGNSAPDKSGLPSDRFSAERTGGSVSTLTIQRTQQEDSAVYLCASSPSPFRNEQFFGPGTRLTVL.

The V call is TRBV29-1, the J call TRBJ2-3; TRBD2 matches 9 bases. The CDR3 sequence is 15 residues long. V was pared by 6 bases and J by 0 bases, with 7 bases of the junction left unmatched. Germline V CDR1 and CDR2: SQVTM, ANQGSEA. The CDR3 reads CSVLSGGFSTDTQYF. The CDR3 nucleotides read TGCAGCGTCCTTAGCGGGGGATTTAGCACAGATACGCAGTATTTT.

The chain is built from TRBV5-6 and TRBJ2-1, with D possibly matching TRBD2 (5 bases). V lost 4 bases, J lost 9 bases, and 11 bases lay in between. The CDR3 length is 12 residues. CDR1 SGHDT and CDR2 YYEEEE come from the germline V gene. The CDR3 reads CASSQRRGEQFF. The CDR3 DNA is TGTGCCAGCAGCCAACGACGGGGTGAGCAGTTCTTC.

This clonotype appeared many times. Written as DNA, the CDR3 is TGTGCCAGCAGTTACACAGGGCGGAGAGCTTTCTTT. Protein product: CASSYTGRRAFF. V gene TRBV12-3 or TRBV12-4 combines with J gene TRBJ1-1, with a weak D call TRBD1 (6 bases). V dropped 4 bases and J dropped 10 bases, with 13 bases sitting between them. The CDR3 extends over 12 amino acids.

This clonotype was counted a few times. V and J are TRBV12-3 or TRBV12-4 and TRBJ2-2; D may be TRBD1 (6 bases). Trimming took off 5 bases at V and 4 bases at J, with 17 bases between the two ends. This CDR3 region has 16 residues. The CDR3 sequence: CASSPRQALPTGELFF. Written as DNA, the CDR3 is TGTGCCAGCAGTCCTCGACAGGCCCTGCCCACCGGGGAGCTGTTTTTT.

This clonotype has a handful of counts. CDR3 in amino acids: CSALRTGEETQYF. The CDR3 bases are TGCAGTGCTCTCCGGACAGGGGAAGAGACCCAGTACTTC. The rearrangement joins TRBV20-1 to TRBJ2-5; 9 bases align to TRBD1. This CDR3 spans 13 amino acids. CDR1 is DFQATT, CDR2 SNEGSKA, per germline (reference sequence). The V and J ends lost 5 bases and 3 bases, in that order; junction bases with no gene match: 4.

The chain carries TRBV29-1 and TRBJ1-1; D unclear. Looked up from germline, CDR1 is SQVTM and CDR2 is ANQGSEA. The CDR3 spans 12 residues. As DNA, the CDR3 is TGCAGAGTTAATAGGAAGGGCACTGAAGCTTTCTTT. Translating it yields CRVNRKGTEAFF.

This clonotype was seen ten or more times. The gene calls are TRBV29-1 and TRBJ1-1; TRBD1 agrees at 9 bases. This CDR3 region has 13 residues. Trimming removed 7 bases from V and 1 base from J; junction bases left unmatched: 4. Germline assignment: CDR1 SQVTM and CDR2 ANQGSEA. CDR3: CSARTGANTEAFF. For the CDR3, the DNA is TGCAGCGCTCGGACAGGGGCGAACACTGAAGCTTTCTTT.

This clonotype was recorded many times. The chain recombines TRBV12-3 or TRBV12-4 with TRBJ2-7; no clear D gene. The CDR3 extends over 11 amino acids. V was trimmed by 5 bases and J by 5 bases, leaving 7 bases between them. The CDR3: CASSNRNEQYF. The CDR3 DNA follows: TGTGCCAGCAGTAACCGCAACGAGCAGTACTTC.

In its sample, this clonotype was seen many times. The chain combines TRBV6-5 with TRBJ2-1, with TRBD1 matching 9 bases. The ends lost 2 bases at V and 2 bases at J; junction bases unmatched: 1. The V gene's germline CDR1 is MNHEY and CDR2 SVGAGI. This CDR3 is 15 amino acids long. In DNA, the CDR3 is TGTGCCAGCAGTTACGACAGGGGGGCCTACAATGAGCAGTTCTTC. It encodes CASSYDRGAYNEQFF.

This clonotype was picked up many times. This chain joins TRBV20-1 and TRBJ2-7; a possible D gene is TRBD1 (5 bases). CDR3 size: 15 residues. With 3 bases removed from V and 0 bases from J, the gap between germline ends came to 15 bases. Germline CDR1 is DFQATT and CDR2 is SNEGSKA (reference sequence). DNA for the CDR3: TGCAGTGCTAGTCGCCCTGACAGACTCTCCTACGAGCAGTACTTC. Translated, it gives CSASRPDRLSYEQYF.